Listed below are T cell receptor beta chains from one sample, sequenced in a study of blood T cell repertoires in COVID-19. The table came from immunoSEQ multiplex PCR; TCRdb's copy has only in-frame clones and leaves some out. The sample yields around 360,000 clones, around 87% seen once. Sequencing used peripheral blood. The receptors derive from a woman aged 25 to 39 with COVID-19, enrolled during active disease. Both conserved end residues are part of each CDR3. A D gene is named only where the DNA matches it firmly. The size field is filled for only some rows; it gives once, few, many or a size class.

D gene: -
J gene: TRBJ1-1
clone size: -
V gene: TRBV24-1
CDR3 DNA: TGTGCCACCAGTGGGGGGGACGGCGGAGGGGAAGCTTTCTTT
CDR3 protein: CATSGGDGGGEAFF

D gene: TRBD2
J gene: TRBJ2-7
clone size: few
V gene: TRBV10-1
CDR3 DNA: TGCGCCAGCAGTGAGGACGGCGGGAGGGCCGAATCCTACGAGCAGTACTTC
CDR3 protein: CASSEDGGRAESYEQYF

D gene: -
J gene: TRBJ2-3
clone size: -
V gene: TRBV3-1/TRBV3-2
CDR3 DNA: TGTGCCAGCAGCCAAAGCAAGGATACGCAGTATTTT
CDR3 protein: CASSQSKDTQYF

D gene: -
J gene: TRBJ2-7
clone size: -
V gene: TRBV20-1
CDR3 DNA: TGCAGTGCTAGCCAAGCCGTGCAGTACTTC
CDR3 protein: CSASQAVQYF

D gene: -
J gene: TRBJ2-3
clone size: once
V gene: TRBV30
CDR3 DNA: TGTGCCTGGGGTAAAGGGCTAGCGCGCACAGATACGCAGTATTTT
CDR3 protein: CAWGKGLARTDTQYF

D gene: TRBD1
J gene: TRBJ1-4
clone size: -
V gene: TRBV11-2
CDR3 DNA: TGTGCCAGCAGCTCGCAGGGGGCACCTAATGAAAAACTGTTTTTT
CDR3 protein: CASSSQGAPNEKLFF

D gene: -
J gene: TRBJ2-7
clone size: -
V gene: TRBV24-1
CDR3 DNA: TGTGCCACCAGTGGGTGGCAGGGCGACGAGCAGTACTTC
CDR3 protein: CATSGWQGDEQYF

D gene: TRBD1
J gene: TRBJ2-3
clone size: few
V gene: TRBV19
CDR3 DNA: TGTGCCAGTAGTCCCGGACAGGGGGCTTTCGCAGATACGCAGTATTTT
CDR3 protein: CASSPGQGAFADTQYF

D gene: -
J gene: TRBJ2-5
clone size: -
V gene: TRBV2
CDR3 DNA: TGTGCCAGCGTACTGGAAGAGACCCAGTACTTC
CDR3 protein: CASVLEETQYF

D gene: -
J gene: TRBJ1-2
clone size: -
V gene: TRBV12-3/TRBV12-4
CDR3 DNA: TGTGCCAGCAGCCCAGGGGCGATTAGCTACACCTTC
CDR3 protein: CASSPGAISYTF

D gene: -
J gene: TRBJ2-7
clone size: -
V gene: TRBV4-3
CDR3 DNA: TGCGCCAGCAGCCAAGATAATGGGTCGGGGCAGTACTTC
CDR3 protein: CASSQDNGSGQYF

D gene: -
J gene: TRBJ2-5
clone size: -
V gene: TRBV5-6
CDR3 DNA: TGTGCCAGCAGCTTGGTCACAGGTTTCCAGGAGACCCAGTACTTC
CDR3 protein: CASSLVTGFQETQYF

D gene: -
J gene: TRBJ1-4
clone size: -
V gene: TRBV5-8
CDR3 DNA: TGTGCCAGCAGCTTAGGACAGCCAAGCTCTAATGAAAAACTGTTTTTT
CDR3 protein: CASSLGQPSSNEKLFF

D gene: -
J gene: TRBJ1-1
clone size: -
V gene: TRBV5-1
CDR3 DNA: TGCGCCAGCAGCTTGGGAGGGTTAAGCACTGAAGCTTTCTTT
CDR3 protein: CASSLGGLSTEAFF

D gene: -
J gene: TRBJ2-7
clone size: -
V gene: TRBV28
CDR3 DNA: TGTGCCAGCAGCCAGCGGCAGGAGGGGGCGAGGGAGCAGTACTTC
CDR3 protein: CASSQRQEGAREQYF

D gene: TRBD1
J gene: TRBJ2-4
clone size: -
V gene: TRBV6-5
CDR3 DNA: TGTGCCAGCAGTCCCCTAACACAGGGGAACATTCAGTACTTC
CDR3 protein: CASSPLTQGNIQYF

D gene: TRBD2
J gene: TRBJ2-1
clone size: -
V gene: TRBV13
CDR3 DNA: TGTGCCAGCAGCCCCAGACTAGCGGGGCACAATGAGCAGTTCTTC
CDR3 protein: CASSPRLAGHNEQFF

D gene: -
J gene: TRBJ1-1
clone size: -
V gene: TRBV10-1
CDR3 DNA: TGCGCCAGCAGTGGCAATATTGGGGCCACTGAAGCTTTCTTT
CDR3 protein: CASSGNIGATEAFF

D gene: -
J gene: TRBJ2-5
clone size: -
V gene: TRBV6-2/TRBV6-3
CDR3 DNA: TGTGCCAGCAGTTGGGGCAGACAGACCCAGTACTTC
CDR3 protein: CASSWGRQTQYF

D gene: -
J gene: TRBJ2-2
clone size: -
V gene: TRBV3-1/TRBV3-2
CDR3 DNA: TGTGCCAGCAGCCGAGCCGACGGGGAGCTGTTTTTT
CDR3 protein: CASSRADGELFF

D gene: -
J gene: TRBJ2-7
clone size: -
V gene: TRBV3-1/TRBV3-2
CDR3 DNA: TGTGCCAGCAGCCAAGATTACAGCGGAGTCGCGCCTAACGAGCAGTACTTC
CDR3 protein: CASSQDYSGVAPNEQYF

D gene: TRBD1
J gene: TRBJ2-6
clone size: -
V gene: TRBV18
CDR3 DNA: TGTGCCAGCTCACCTGACAGGGTAGCTGGGGCCAACGTCCTGACTTTC
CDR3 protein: CASSPDRVAGANVLTF

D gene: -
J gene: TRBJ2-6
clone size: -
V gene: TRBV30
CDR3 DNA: TGTGCCTGGAGTGTGAGAGGTTCTGGGGCCAACGTCCTGACTTTC
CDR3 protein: CAWSVRGSGANVLTF

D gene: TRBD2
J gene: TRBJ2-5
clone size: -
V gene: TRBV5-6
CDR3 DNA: TGTGCCAGCAGCTTCCCCGGGACTAGCGGGAGGGCGGGAGAGACCCAGTACTTC
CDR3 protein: CASSFPGTSGRAGETQYF

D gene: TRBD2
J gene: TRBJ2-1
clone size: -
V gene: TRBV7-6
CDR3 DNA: TGTGCCAGCAGCCCTATAGCGGGAGAACTGTTCTTC
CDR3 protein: CASSPIAGELFF

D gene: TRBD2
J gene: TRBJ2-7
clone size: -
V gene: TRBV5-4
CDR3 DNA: TGTGCCAGCAGCTTGCGACTAGCGGGACTTTTTAGGCACGAGCAGTACTTC
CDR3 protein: CASSLRLAGLFRHEQYF

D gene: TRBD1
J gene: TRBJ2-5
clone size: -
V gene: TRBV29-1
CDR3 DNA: TGCAGCGTAATGACCGGGTACAGGGGGACCCAGTACTTC
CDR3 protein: CSVMTGYRGTQYF

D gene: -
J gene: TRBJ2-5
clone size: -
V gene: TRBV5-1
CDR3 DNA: TGCGCCAGCAGCGGGGGGGGCGCGGATGAAGAGACCCAGTACTTC
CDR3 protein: CASSGGGADEETQYF

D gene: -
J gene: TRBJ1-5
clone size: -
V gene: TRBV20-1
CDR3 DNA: TGCAGTGCTAGTACCGGGATTAATCAGCCCCAGCATTTT
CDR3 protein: CSASTGINQPQHF

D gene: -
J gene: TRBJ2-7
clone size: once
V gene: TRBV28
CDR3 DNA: TGTGCCAGCAGTCCGGCCGTTGCTAGCGTCTCCTACGAGCAGTACTTC
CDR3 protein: CASSPAVASVSYEQYF

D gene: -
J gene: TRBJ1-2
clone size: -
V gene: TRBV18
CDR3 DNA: TGTGCCAGCTCACCGACCGGGGGGGTTCTTAACTATGGCTACACCTTC
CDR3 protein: CASSPTGGVLNYGYTF

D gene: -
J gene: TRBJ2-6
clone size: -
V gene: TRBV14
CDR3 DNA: TGTGCCAGCAGCGAAAGGCGGACAGCTGGGGCCAACGTCCTGACTTTC
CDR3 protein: CASSERRTAGANVLTF

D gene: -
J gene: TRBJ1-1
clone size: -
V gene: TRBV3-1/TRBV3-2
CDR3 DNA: TGTGCCAGCAGCCAAGATTTAGTGACTGAAGCTTTCTTT
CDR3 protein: CASSQDLVTEAFF

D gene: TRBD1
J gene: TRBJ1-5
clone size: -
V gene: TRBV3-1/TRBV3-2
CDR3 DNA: TGTGCCAGCAGCCAAGAGGGGACAGGGACGAGTCAGCCCCAGCATTTT
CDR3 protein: CASSQEGTGTSQPQHF

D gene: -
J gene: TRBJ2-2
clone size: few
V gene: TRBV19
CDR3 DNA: TGTGCCAGACCTCCTCCTAGAGCGGGCATAGGTAACACCGGGGAGCTGTTTTTT
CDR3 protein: CARPPPRAGIGNTGELFF

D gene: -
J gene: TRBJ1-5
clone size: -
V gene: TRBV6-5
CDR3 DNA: TGTGCCAGCAGGCCCAGGTCAAATCAGCCCCAGCATTTT
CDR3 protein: CASRPRSNQPQHF

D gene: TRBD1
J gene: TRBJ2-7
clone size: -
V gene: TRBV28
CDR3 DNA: TGTGCCAGCAGTTTCCCGGGACAGGGGGCTTACGAGCAGTACTTC
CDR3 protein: CASSFPGQGAYEQYF

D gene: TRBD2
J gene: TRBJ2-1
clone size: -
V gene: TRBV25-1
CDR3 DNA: TGTGCCAGCAGTGTTAGCGGGAGCATAGTCAATGAGCAGTTCTTC
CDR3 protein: CASSVSGSIVNEQFF

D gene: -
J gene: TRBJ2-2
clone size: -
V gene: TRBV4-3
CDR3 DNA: TGCGCCAGCAGCCAAGATCTTGGGGGCCCGAACACCGGGGAGCTGTTTTTT
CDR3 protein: CASSQDLGGPNTGELFF

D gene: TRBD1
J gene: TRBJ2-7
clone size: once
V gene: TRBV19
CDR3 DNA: TGTGCCAGTAGTTTTGGGACAGGGGCCTACGAGCAGTACTTC
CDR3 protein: CASSFGTGAYEQYF

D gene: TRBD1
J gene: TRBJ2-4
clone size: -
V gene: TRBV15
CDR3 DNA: TGTGCCACCACCGGGACAGGGGATGAAGACATTCAGTACTTC
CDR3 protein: CATTGTGDEDIQYF

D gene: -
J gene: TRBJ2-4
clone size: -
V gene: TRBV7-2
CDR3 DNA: TGTGCCAGCAGCTCGGGTGTCGGGATTCAGTACTTC
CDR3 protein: CASSSGVGIQYF

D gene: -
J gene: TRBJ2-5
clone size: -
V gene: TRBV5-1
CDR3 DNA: TGCGCCAGCAGCTTGCATCGGCAGGCGCAAGAGACCCAGTACTTC
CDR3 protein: CASSLHRQAQETQYF

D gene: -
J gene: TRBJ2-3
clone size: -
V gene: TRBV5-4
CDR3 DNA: TGTGCCAGCAGCCAGAAACAGAGCACAGATACGCAGTATTTT
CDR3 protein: CASSQKQSTDTQYF

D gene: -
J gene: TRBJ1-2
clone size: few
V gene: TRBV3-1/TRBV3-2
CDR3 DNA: TGTGCCAGCAGCCAGTACGCTCAAGCTTTCCTTGCGGAAACCTTC
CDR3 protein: CASSQYAQAFLAETF

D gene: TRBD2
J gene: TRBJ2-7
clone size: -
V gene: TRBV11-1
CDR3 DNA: TGTGCCAGCAGCTTCGTAGCGGGGAGGTACGAGCAGTACTTC
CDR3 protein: CASSFVAGRYEQYF

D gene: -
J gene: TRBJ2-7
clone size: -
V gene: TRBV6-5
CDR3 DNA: TGTGCCAGCAGTCGGGGGAGAGGGTCCTACGAGCAGTACTTC
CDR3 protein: CASSRGRGSYEQYF

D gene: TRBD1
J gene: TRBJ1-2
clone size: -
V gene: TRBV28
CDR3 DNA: TGTGCCAGCAGCCTCGGACAGGGTTATGGCTACACCTTC
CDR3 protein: CASSLGQGYGYTF

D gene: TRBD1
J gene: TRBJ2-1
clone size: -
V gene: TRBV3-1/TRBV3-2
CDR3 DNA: TGTGCCAGCAGCCTTTCATTAGGGACAGCCTACAATGAGCAGTTCTTC
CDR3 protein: CASSLSLGTAYNEQFF

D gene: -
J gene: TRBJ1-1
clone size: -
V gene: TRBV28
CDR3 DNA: TGTGCCAGCAGTTTAAGCAGGGAAGCTTTCTTT
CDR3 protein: CASSLSREAFF

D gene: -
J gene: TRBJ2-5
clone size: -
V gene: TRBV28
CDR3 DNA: TGTGCCAGCAGCCTCCTCCAGCGCCGGAGGGAGACCCAGTACTTC
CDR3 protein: CASSLLQRRRETQYF

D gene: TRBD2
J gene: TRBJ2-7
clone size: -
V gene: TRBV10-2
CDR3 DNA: TGCGCCAGCAATCCGGGACTAGCGCCGTCCTCCTACGAGCAGTACTTC
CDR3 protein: CASNPGLAPSSYEQYF

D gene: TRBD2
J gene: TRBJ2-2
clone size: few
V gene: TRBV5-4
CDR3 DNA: TGTGCCAGCAGCCTCCCTAGCGGGGCGAACACCGGGGAGCTGTTTTTT
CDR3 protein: CASSLPSGANTGELFF

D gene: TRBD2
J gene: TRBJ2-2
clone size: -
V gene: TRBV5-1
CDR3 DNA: TGCGCCAGCAGCTCAACTAGCGTGGTTACCGGGGAGCTGTTTTTT
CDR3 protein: CASSSTSVVTGELFF

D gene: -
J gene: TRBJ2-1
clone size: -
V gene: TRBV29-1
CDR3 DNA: TGCAGCGCCGAGTTTAACTACAATGAGCAGTTCTTC
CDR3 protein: CSAEFNYNEQFF

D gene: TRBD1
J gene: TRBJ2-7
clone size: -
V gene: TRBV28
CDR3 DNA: TGTGCCAGCACCTCCCCAGCGGGACAGGGGTACGAGCAGTACTTC
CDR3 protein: CASTSPAGQGYEQYF

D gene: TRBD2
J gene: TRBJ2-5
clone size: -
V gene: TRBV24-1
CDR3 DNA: TGTGCCACCGGACTAGCGGGAGGGGAGACCCAGTACTTC
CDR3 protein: CATGLAGGETQYF

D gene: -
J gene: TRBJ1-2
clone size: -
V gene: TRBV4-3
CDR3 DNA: TGCGCCAGCAGCCCGGCAGGGCGGAACTATGGCTACACCTTC
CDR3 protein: CASSPAGRNYGYTF

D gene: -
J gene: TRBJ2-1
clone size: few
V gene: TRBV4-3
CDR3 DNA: TGCGCCAGCAGCCAGGTGGTGGGAGCGCCGACAGGTGAGCAGTTCTTC
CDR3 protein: CASSQVVGAPTGEQFF